This TCR beta chain was recovered during a study of shared clonotypes between healthy human individuals. CDR1 is SEHNR, CDR2 FQNEAQ, per germline (reference sequence). This CDR3 contains 13 residues. Between the trimmed V and J ends, which lost 4 bases and 7 bases, there was a span of 13 bases. Sequencing used immunoSEQ multiplex PCR; TCRdb keeps in-frame clones, though not all of them. The top ten hold under 0.15% of the sample, which has millions of clones, 85% to 95% seen once. This clonotype originated in a man aged 18 to 35 in good health. Specimen: naive CD4+ T cells sorted from blood. As to subset: CD45RA+ positively selected. This chain links TRBV7-9 with TRBJ1-2; no clear D gene. The CDR3, as DNA: TGTGCCAGCAGCTCCGGACCGGATCCTGGCTACACCTTC. This encodes CASSSGPDPGYTF.